Sequencing of this TCR beta chain was carried out in a study of T cells after yellow fever vaccination. Study background: The fractions with low cell numbers were processed using SMART-Seq v4 Ultra Low Input.

V was cut by 4 bases and J by 1 base, with 10 bases left in between. Germline V gene sequence: CDR1 SQVTM, CDR2 ANQGSEA. The length of the CDR3 is 13 residues. MiXCR was run by TCRdb on the 5' RACE reads, yielding one entry per CDR3 protein. The sample includes about 340,000 distinct CDR3 sequences, roughly 8.7% seen only once; the top ten take about 20%. Regarding the study as a whole: Clones that expanded after primary vaccination mostly reappeared after the booster (roughly 97% CD4, 75% to 90% CD8).

Regarding this clonotype: The antigen remains unidentified.

The TCR sequence derives from a man between 18 and 29 years old who received the YFV17D yellow fever vaccine. This chain joins TRBV29-1 and TRBJ1-1, with D possibly TRBD1 on 5 matching bases. The specimen was PBMCs, collected on the day of the first yellow fever vaccination. This chain's CDR3 is CSVVRQPNTEAFF. The CDR3 DNA is TGCAGCGTTGTTCGACAGCCGAACACTGAAGCTTTCTTT. Combining the CDR3 with reference TRBV29-1 and TRBJ1-1 gives the whole variable domain SAVISQKPSRDICQRGTSLTIQCQVDSQVTMMFWYRQQPGQSLTLIATANQGSEATYESGFVIDKFPISRPNLTFSTLTVSNMSPEDSSIYLCSVVRQPNTEAFFGQGTRLTVV.